This T cell receptor beta chain was retrieved from a study of T-cell memory formation after mild COVID-19. Study outcomes and limitations: Contracting clones from day 15 to 85 had balanced CD4/CD8; later expanders favoured CD4+.

TCRdb reprocessed the 5' RACE reads via MiXCR and lists one record per CDR3 protein. The table includes 350,000 to 450,000 distinct CDR3 sequences, 20% detected once. The V end lost 2 bases, the J end lost 4 bases, and 11 bases lay between the germline ends. The germline V gene has CDR1 SGHTA and CDR2 FQGTGA. The CDR3 is 15 residues long. As to this clonotype: No antigen is known for it.

This TCR derives from an adult woman who had mild COVID-19 (a few samples of this study predate the infection). Cell type and time point are not known. The sample was PBMCs or a T cell subset sorted from them (not recorded which). The genes are TRBV7-3 and TRBJ2-2, with D perhaps matching TRBD1 (5 bases). This CDR3 is CASSLVGRGTGELFF. CDR3 coding DNA: TGTGCCAGCAGCTTAGTTGGTAGGGGCACCGGGGAGCTGTTTTTT.